One sample yielded the 32 T cell receptor beta chains listed below, sequenced in a study of CD8 T cells in Susac syndrome. Reverse transcription of about 0.5 to 1 ug RNA was carried out with random hexamers. TCRdb itself ran the immunoSEQ multiplex PCR reads through MiXCR, one entry per CDR3 protein. The sample consists of a few hundred thousand distinct CDR3 sequences, 93% of them appearing once. The sequencing input was CD4+ T cells from PBMCs. The origin of the receptors is a human donor with multiple sclerosis.

The chain links TRBV7-9 to TRBJ2-3; D possibly corresponds to TRBD2 (5 bases). Germline V lookup: CDR1 SEHNR, CDR2 FQNEAQ (reference sequence). The CDR3 is made up of 15 amino acids. V was clipped by 5 bases and J by 5 bases, with 17 bases between them. CDR3 sequence (DNA): TGTGCCAGCAGCCTGAGAGCGGAAGGGTTAGATACGCAGTATTTT. Translation gives CASSLRAEGLDTQYF.

The gene calls are TRBV11-2 and TRBJ2-5; D ambiguous. The V gene lost 5 bases and the J gene lost 7 bases, with 8 bases spanning the gap. Germline lookup yields CDR1 SGHAT and CDR2 FQNNGV. This CDR3 region has 11 residues. CDR3 nucleotides: TGTGCCAGCAGCCCCCCGGGGACCCAGTACTTC. It yields the protein CASSPPGTQYF.

This clonotype came up a few times. The genes are TRBV18 and TRBJ1-4; unclear D gene. The CDR3 has 14 residues. Germline lookup yields CDR1 KGHSH and CDR2 LQKENI. V lost 0 bases to trimming and J lost 8 bases, with 10 bases between them. CDR3 bases: TGTGCCAGCTCACCACCTACAGTGGGGGAAAAACTGTTTTTT. This translates into CASSPPTVGEKLFF.

V is TRBV7-8 and J is TRBJ1-5; 11 bases line up with TRBD1. V trimming: 5 bases; J trimming: 6 bases; junction bases outside the gene matches: 6. The germline V gene has CDR1 SGHVS and CDR2 FQNEAQ. CDR3 length equals 15 residues. The CDR3 DNA sequence: TGTGCCAGCAGCACCTGGACAGGGGGCCTTCAGCCCCAGCATTTT. It yields the protein CASSTWTGGLQPQHF. The full variable domain, completed using reference TRBV7-8 and TRBJ1-5, is GAGVSQSPRYKVAKRGQDVALRCDPISGHVSLFWYQQALGQGPEFLTYFQNEAQLDKSGLPSDRFFAERPEGSVSTLKIQRTQQEDSAVYLCASSTWTGGLQPQHFGDGTRLSIL.

This chain links TRBV11-3 with TRBJ1-1; maybe TRBD1 (5 bases). CDR3 length equals 15 residues. CDR1 and CDR2 from the germline V gene are SGHNT and YENEEA. The V gene lost 3 bases and the J gene lost 4 bases, with 15 bases spanning the gap. The DNA for the CDR3 is TGTGCCAGCAGCTTGGGCATTGGGGCAACCACTGAAGCTTTCTTT. It encodes CASSLGIGATTEAFF.

The chain joins TRBV7-9 to TRBJ1-4; D is unresolved. This CDR3 has 14 amino acids. Trimming took 1 base from V and 7 from J, leaving 10 bases between them. CDR1 SEHNR and CDR2 FQNEAQ come from the germline V gene (reference sequence). CDR3: CASSLDQVSEKLFF. The CDR3 coding sequence is TGTGCCAGCAGCTTAGATCAGGTCTCTGAAAAACTGTTTTTT.

The chain has TRBV5-1 and TRBJ2-5; D call uncertain. The CDR3 is made up of 16 amino acids. The V and J ends lost 2 bases and 5 bases respectively, with 19 bases between them. Looked up from germline, CDR1 is SGHRS and CDR2 is YFSETQ. This chain's CDR3 is CASSFFQARGGETQYF. In DNA form, the CDR3 reads TGCGCCAGCAGCTTCTTCCAGGCCCGAGGTGGGGAGACCCAGTACTTC.

The CDR3 here is CASSRFCEGGPFYEQYV. For the CDR3, the DNA is TGTGCCAGCAGCCGGTTCTGTGAGGGAGGGCCGTTCTACGAGCAGTACGTC. The J gene is TRBJ2-7, the V gene TRBV25-1, with 7 nucleotides matching TRBD2. This CDR3 is 17 amino acids long. CDR1 is MGHDK, CDR2 SYGVNS, per germline. J lost 3 bases, V lost 6 bases, and 17 bases had no gene match.

The chain carries TRBV6-1 and TRBJ1-3, with a weak D call TRBD1 (5 bases). The CDR3 extends over 13 amino acids. Trimming cost V 10 bases and J 0 bases, with 10 bases left between them. Germline V gives CDR1 MNHNS, CDR2 SASEGT. Here the CDR3 DNA reads TGTGCCACCTACAGGAGCTCTGGAAACACCATATATTTT. It is translated as CATYRSSGNTIYF.

This clonotype was found once. For the CDR3, the DNA is TGTGCCAGCAGCTTAGCAGGGTCGAATGAGCAGTTCTTC. It encodes CASSLAGSNEQFF. The rearrangement uses TRBV7-9 and TRBJ2-1; D ambiguous. The V gene's germline CDR1 is SEHNR and CDR2 FQNEAQ (reference sequence). The CDR3 is made up of 13 amino acids. V gave up 0 bases and J gave up 7 bases, with 7 bases separating them.

The rearrangement links TRBV25-1 to TRBJ2-1; possibly TRBD1 for D (6 bases). CDR3 length: 15 residues. The V and J ends lost 7 bases and 0 bases respectively, with 13 bases between them. CDR1 is MGHDK and CDR2 is SYGVNS in the germline V gene. The CDR3 loop is CASTSGESSYNEQFF. The CDR3 nucleotides read TGTGCCAGCACTTCAGGGGAGAGCTCCTACAATGAGCAGTTCTTC.

The CDR3 DNA sequence: TGTGCCACCCTTTTAGCGGGAGGGGATGAGCAGTTCTTC. It specifies CATLLAGGDEQFF. The J gene is TRBJ2-1, the V gene TRBV10-3; the match to TRBD2 covers 11 bases. Per the germline V gene, CDR1 is ENHRY and CDR2 is SYGVKD. The trim removed 10 bases at V and 8 bases at J, leaving 7 bases unmatched. This CDR3 has 13 amino acids.

This rearrangement joins TRBV27 to TRBJ2-3, with 10 bases aligning to TRBD1. The germline V gene has CDR1 MNHEY and CDR2 SMNVEV (reference sequence). V trimming: 5 bases; J trimming: 2 bases; junction bases outside the gene matches: 7. The CDR3 has 16 residues. The CDR3 region has the DNA TGTGCCAGCAGTAAAACGGGACAGGGGTTCACAGATACGCAGTATTTT. Translated, it gives CASSKTGQGFTDTQYF.

The gene calls are TRBV19 and TRBJ1-2; weak D call: TRBD1 (5 bases). This CDR3 contains 12 residues. CDR1 and CDR2 (germline): LNHDA, SQIVND (reference sequence). V lost 9 bases to trimming and J lost 4 bases, with 12 bases between them. CDR3: CASLRQSYGYTF. The DNA of the CDR3 is TGTGCCAGCTTGCGACAGAGCTATGGCTACACCTTC.

The chain carries TRBV3-1 and TRBJ1-6; D is unclear. Deletions cut 1 base from V and 5 bases from J, with 6 bases between. There are 14 residues in the CDR3. Germline-derived CDR1 and CDR2 are LGHDT and YNNKEL (reference sequence). CDR3 amino acids: CASSQAGNNSPLHF. In nucleotides, the CDR3 is TGTGCCAGCAGCCAAGCCGGCAATAATTCACCCCTCCACTTT.

The chain recombines TRBV15 with TRBJ2-1; 8 nucleotides match TRBD1. The V gene's germline CDR1 is LNHNV and CDR2 YYDKDF (reference sequence). Trimming removed 0 bases from V and 5 bases from J; junction bases left unmatched: 3. CDR3 size: 15 residues. Here the CDR3 DNA reads TGTGCCACCAGCAGAGATACGGGACAGGACAATGAGCAGTTCTTC. It encodes CATSRDTGQDNEQFF.

This sequence joins TRBV7-8 and TRBJ2-3; the match to TRBD2 covers 14 bases. V was clipped by 1 base and J by 3 bases; unmatched bases: 9. Germline V gene data show CDR1 as SGHVS and CDR2 as FQNEAQ. CDR3 length: 19 residues. CDR3 coding DNA: TGTGCCAGCAGCTTAGGACTAGCGGGGGGGCTATCGAAGACAGATACGCAGTATTTT. Translated, it gives CASSLGLAGGLSKTDTQYF.

The genes are TRBV9 and TRBJ1-6; D possibly corresponds to TRBD1 (6 bases). In germline, CDR1 is SGDLS, CDR2 YYNGEE. The CDR3 length is 15 residues. V was pared by 2 bases and J by 7 bases, with 13 bases between. The CDR3 DNA reads TGTGCCAGCAGCGTGGGCAGGGGTCGCAATTCACCCCTCCACTTT. It translates to CASSVGRGRNSPLHF.

The chain employs TRBV6-5 and TRBJ1-2; 7 bases match TRBD1. The junction had 5 bases not matched to a gene; V was cut back by 0 bases and J by 4 bases. This CDR3 is built from 15 residues. CDR1 and CDR2 (germline): MNHEY, SVGAGI. CDR3 region: CASSYSTQGSYGYTF. The CDR3 DNA reads TGTGCCAGCAGTTACTCGACACAGGGGAGCTATGGCTACACCTTC.

This rearrangement joins TRBV7-9 to TRBJ2-7; D is possibly TRBD1 (5 bases). There are 17 residues in the CDR3. Germline CDR1 is SEHNR and CDR2 is FQNEAQ (reference sequence). Between the trimmed V and J ends, which lost 3 bases and 2 bases, there was a span of 20 bases. This CDR3 is CASSFAPSTENPYEQYV. DNA of the CDR3: TGTGCCAGCAGCTTCGCCCCCTCGACAGAGAATCCCTACGAGCAGTACGTC.

This chain connects TRBV7-9 to TRBJ2-5; a possible D gene is TRBD2 (6 bases). Germline lookup yields CDR1 SEHNR and CDR2 FQNEAQ (reference sequence). The V end was cut by 5 bases, the J end by 3 bases, with 16 bases between. There are 15 residues in the CDR3. CDR3 sequence reads: CASSPTAGRKETQYF. CDR3 nucleotide sequence: TGTGCCAGCAGCCCAACGGCGGGGAGGAAAGAGACCCAGTACTTC.

This chain connects TRBV28 to TRBJ2-5; the match to TRBD2 covers 9 bases. Trimming took 5 bases from V and 10 from J; bases not matched to a gene: 5. The CDR3 is made up of 12 amino acids. Germline loops: CDR1 MDHEN, CDR2 SYDVKM. CDR3 nucleotides: TGTGCCAGCAGTATGACTAGCGGAAACCAGTACTTC. Translated: CASSMTSGNQYF.

The rearrangement joins TRBV6-5 to TRBJ2-7; 11 bases are a match to TRBD2. This CDR3 has 15 amino acids. V dropped 6 bases and J dropped 7; count of bases not matched to a gene: 11. Germline CDR1 MNHEY, CDR2 SVGAGI. The CDR3 coding sequence is TGTGCCAGCAGCCCACTACTAGCGGGGGTCGGGGAGCAGTACTTC. Protein: CASSPLLAGVGEQYF.

The chain is built from TRBV25-1 and TRBJ2-2, with D perhaps TRBD2 (6 bases). The CDR3 spans 16 residues. From germline, CDR1 is MGHDK and CDR2 SYGVNS. The V end was cut by 4 bases, the J end by 5 bases, with 17 bases between. As DNA, the CDR3 is TGTGCCAGCAGTGCTCCCTCGGGAGAAGGAACCGGGGAGCTGTTTTTT. Its translation is CASSAPSGEGTGELFF.

The CDR3 is CASSYRTGSGNTIYF. CDR3 DNA sequence: TGTGCCAGCAGCTATCGGACGGGCTCTGGAAACACCATATATTTT. The V call is TRBV7-2, the J call TRBJ1-3; no reliable D call. Trimming took 4 bases from V and 0 from J, leaving 10 bases between them. The CDR3 loop spans 15 amino acids. CDR1 and CDR2 (germline): SGHTA, FQGNSA.

This sequence joins TRBV10-3 and TRBJ2-3; the match to TRBD2 covers 12 bases. The CDR3 is 15 residues long. Trimming took 10 bases from V and 4 from J; bases not matched to a gene: 9. Germline V gene lookup returns CDR1 ENHRY and CDR2 SYGVKD. CDR3 protein: CASTLAGGQSDTQYF. For the CDR3, the DNA is TGTGCCAGCACCCTAGCGGGGGGGCAGTCAGATACGCAGTATTTT.

The gene calls are TRBV3-1 and TRBJ1-2; D is perhaps TRBD1 (5 bases). This CDR3 region has 14 residues. CDR1 is LGHDT and CDR2 is YNNKEL in the germline V gene (reference sequence). V dropped 0 bases and J dropped 8 bases, with 13 bases sitting between them. CDR3 bases: TGTGCCAGCAGCCAAGACCGGAGGGGAAGAGGCTACACCTTC. Protein: CASSQDRRGRGYTF.

This clonotype showed up just once. This chain connects TRBV10-3 to TRBJ1-1, with a weak D call TRBD1 (5 bases). This CDR3 spans 13 amino acids. Trimming shortened V by 3 bases and J by 1 base, and 6 bases separated the two germline ends. Germline CDR1 and CDR2: ENHRY and SYGVKD. The CDR3 sequence is CAISDGANTEAFF. The CDR3 nucleotides read TGTGCCATCAGTGATGGGGCGAACACTGAAGCTTTCTTT.

The chain employs TRBV19 and TRBJ2-1, with TRBD1 identical over 11 bases. Germline V gives CDR1 LNHDA, CDR2 SQIVND (reference sequence). The CDR3 runs to 16 residues. Trimming took 4 bases from V and 8 from J; bases not matched to a gene: 10. This CDR3 reads CASSRGTGGDSDEQFF. CDR3 nucleotide sequence: TGTGCCAGTAGTAGAGGGACAGGGGGTGATTCGGATGAGCAGTTCTTC.

This chain uses TRBV7-8 with TRBJ1-5; possible D gene TRBD1, 6 bases. The germline V gene encodes CDR1 SGHVS and CDR2 FQNEAQ. CDR3 size: 17 residues. Trimming pared 0 bases from V and 4 bases from J, leaving 16 bases between. CDR3 coding DNA: TGTGCCAGCAGCTTAGCGCCGTGGACAGCCCAAAATCAGCCCCAGCATTTT. Its protein is CASSLAPWTAQNQPQHF.

The V and J genes are TRBV3-1 and TRBJ2-4; 7 bases agree with TRBD2. Trimming at V came to 1 base and at J to 8 bases, leaving 8 bases not matched to a gene. The V gene's germline CDR1 is LGHDT and CDR2 YNNKEL (reference sequence). The CDR3 covers 15 residues. In nucleotides, the CDR3 is TGTGCCAGCAGCCAAGGATCGGGCGGGAGTCACATTCAGTACTTC. The encoded protein is CASSQGSGGSHIQYF.

This chain links TRBV7-2 with TRBJ2-3; TRBD2 agrees at 7 bases. This CDR3 is built from 16 residues. Germline V CDR1 and CDR2: SGHTA, FQGNSA. Trimming took 3 bases from V and 0 from J; bases not matched to a gene: 6. CDR3 coding DNA: TGTGCCAGCAGCTTCGGGGGGAACCCTAGCACAGATACGCAGTATTTT. Its protein product is CASSFGGNPSTDTQYF.